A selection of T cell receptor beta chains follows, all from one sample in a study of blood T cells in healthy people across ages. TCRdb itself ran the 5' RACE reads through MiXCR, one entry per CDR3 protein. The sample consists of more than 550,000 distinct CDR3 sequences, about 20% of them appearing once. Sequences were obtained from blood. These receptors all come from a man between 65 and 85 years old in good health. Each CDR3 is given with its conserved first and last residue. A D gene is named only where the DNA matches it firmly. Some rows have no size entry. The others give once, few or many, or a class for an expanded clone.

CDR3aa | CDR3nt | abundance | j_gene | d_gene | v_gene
CSARVGAISSPLHF | TGCAGTGCTAGAGTTGGGGCTATTTCATCACCCCTCCACTTT | - | TRBJ1-6 | - | TRBV20-1
CSASHGGAADTQYF | TGCAGTGCTAGTCACGGGGGGGCAGCAGATACGCAGTATTTT | few | TRBJ2-3 | TRBD2 | TRBV20-1
CASSSTGFTEKLFF | TGCGCCAGCAGCTCGACAGGCTTTACTGAAAAACTGTTTTTT | - | TRBJ1-4 | - | TRBV5-1
CQSRAYEQYF | TGCCAGTCCAGGGCGTACGAGCAGTACTTC | - | TRBJ2-7 | - | TRBV29-1
CASVQTDAQYF | TGTGCCAGCGTCCAGACAGATGCGCAGTATTTT | few | TRBJ2-3 | - | TRBV2
CASRRTGVNYGYTF | TGTGCCAGCAGAAGGACGGGTGTTAACTATGGCTACACCTTC | - | TRBJ1-2 | - | TRBV27
CSARDLGGPKNIQYF | TGCAGTGCTAGAGATCTTGGAGGCCCCAAAAACATTCAGTACTTC | - | TRBJ2-4 | - | TRBV20-1
CASSYSRAGGPAWNEQFF | TGTGCCAGCAGTTACTCGAGAGCGGGAGGGCCTGCTTGGAATGAGCAGTTCTTC | - | TRBJ2-1 | TRBD2 | TRBV6-5
CASSLSTGGAADTQYF | TGTGCCAGCAGCTTATCCACAGGGGGCGCAGCAGATACGCAGTATTTT | few | TRBJ2-3 | TRBD1 | TRBV7-9
CASSLGPQSAEAFF | TGTGCCAGCAGTTTAGGGCCCCAAAGCGCTGAAGCTTTCTTT | few | TRBJ1-1 | - | TRBV28
CASSLAFGFSNEKLFF | TGTGCCAGCAGCTTAGCGTTTGGCTTTTCTAATGAAAAACTGTTTTTT | - | TRBJ1-4 | - | TRBV7-9
CSASPTGEAFF | TGCAGTGCTAGCCCGACAGGGGAAGCTTTCTTT | - | TRBJ1-1 | TRBD1 | TRBV20-1
CASSRGSHVYEQYF | TGCGCCAGCAGCCGCGGATCTCACGTCTACGAGCAGTACTTC | once | TRBJ2-7 | - | TRBV4-1
CASSPELAGYNEQFF | TGCGCCAGCAGCCCGGAACTAGCGGGGTACAATGAGCAGTTCTTC | many | TRBJ2-1 | TRBD2 | TRBV4-1
CSVETGYNEAFF | TGCAGCGTAGAAACAGGCTATAATGAAGCTTTCTTT | - | TRBJ1-1 | - | TRBV29-1
CATSDPHGYTF | TGTGCCACCAGTGATCCCCATGGCTACACCTTC | - | TRBJ1-2 | - | TRBV24-1
CASNRQGYTEAFF | TGTGCCAGCAACCGACAGGGGTACACTGAAGCTTTCTTT | - | TRBJ1-1 | TRBD1 | TRBV14
CASSLISNQPQHF | TGTGCCAGCAGCTTAATAAGCAATCAGCCCCAGCATTTT | - | TRBJ1-5 | - | TRBV7-2
CSAPGLAGGRTDTQYF | TGCAGTGCCCCGGGACTAGCGGGGGGGCGCACAGATACGCAGTATTTT | few | TRBJ2-3 | TRBD2 | TRBV20-1
CSVERGTSGRGSQYF | TGCAGCGTTGAGAGGGGAACTAGCGGGCGCGGTAGCCAGTACTTC | - | TRBJ2-5 | TRBD2 | TRBV29-1
CASSVTGRFLRNTEAFF | TGTGCCAGCAGCGTGACAGGAAGGTTCCTCAGGAACACTGAAGCTTTCTTT | - | TRBJ1-1 | - | TRBV13
CSVEVTPGYGYTF | TGCAGCGTTGAAGTGACGCCGGGCTATGGCTACACCTTC | - | TRBJ1-2 | - | TRBV29-1
CASSHSWGENTEAFF | TGTGCCAGCAGTCACTCGTGGGGAGAGAACACTGAAGCTTTCTTT | few | TRBJ1-1 | - | TRBV27
CASSLGSGQIYNEQFF | TGTGCCAGCAGCTTAGGATCCGGACAGATCTACAATGAGCAGTTCTTC | once | TRBJ2-1 | - | TRBV5-4
CASSLDSGSSYNEQFF | TGCGCCAGCAGCTTGGATAGCGGGAGCTCCTACAATGAGCAGTTCTTC | - | TRBJ2-1 | TRBD2 | TRBV5-1
CASSADVGGPDTRYF | TGTGCCAGCAGCGCCGACGTCGGGGGCCCAGATACGCGGTATTTT | - | TRBJ2-3 | - | TRBV11-2
CASSPQAGGGPEAFF | TGTGCCAGCAGCCCGCAGGCGGGGGGCGGCCCTGAAGCTTTCTTT | many | TRBJ1-1 | - | TRBV5-6
CSVVERPTSGNTIYF | TGCAGCGTTGTGGAAAGGCCAACCTCTGGAAACACCATATATTTT | few | TRBJ1-3 | - | TRBV29-1
CASSLAGAGSGTEAFF | TGTGCCAGCAGCTTGGCGGGGGCAGGGAGTGGCACTGAAGCTTTCTTT | many | TRBJ1-1 | - | TRBV5-6
CASSISLAGGPYEQFF | TGTGCCAGTAGTATCTCCCTAGCGGGAGGGCCATATGAGCAGTTCTTC | - | TRBJ2-1 | TRBD2 | TRBV19
CASSSENIQYF | TGTGCCAGCAGTTCAGAAAACATTCAGTACTTC | few | TRBJ2-4 | - | TRBV6-5
CASSPVQGVNYGYTF | TGTGCCAGCTCACCTGTACAGGGGGTGAACTATGGCTACACCTTC | - | TRBJ1-2 | TRBD1 | TRBV18
CASSPQLQETQYF | TGTGCCAGCTCACCCCAACTACAAGAGACCCAGTACTTC | few | TRBJ2-5 | - | TRBV18
CASSPELGYNEQFF | TGTGCCAGCTCACCCGAGTTGGGTTACAATGAGCAGTTCTTC | - | TRBJ2-1 | - | TRBV18
CASSLALQGAPGNTIYF | TGTGCCAGCAGCTTAGCCTTACAGGGGGCGCCTGGAAACACCATATATTTT | - | TRBJ1-3 | TRBD1 | TRBV7-2
CAKWDEKLFF | TGTGCCAAGTGGGATGAAAAACTGTTTTTT | many | TRBJ1-4 | - | TRBV6-5
CSVEVAGGGYNEQFF | TGCAGCGTTGAAGTAGCGGGAGGGGGATACAATGAGCAGTTCTTC | - | TRBJ2-1 | TRBD2 | TRBV29-1
CASGSHDTMTLDSHPNYGYTF | TGCGCCAGCGGCAGCCATGATACAATGACACTTGACAGCCATCCTAACTATGGCTACACCTTC | few | TRBJ1-2 | - | TRBV10-2
CASSSSNRGNEQFF | TGTGCCAGCAGTTCAAGCAACAGGGGAAATGAGCAGTTCTTC | many | TRBJ2-1 | TRBD1 | TRBV12-3/TRBV12-4
CASSLAGTSGPPFF | TGTGCCAGCAGCTTAGCGGGGACTAGCGGACCTCCGTTCTTC | few | TRBJ2-1 | TRBD2 | TRBV7-2
CASSFFGNPEAFF | TGTGCCAGCAGCTTCTTTGGTAACCCTGAAGCTTTCTTT | few | TRBJ1-1 | - | TRBV7-9
CASSLVDRFYEQYF | TGTGCCAGCAGCTTAGTGGACAGGTTCTACGAGCAGTACTTC | - | TRBJ2-7 | TRBD1 | TRBV7-8
CSVEEQTEQYF | TGCAGCGTTGAAGAGCAGACCGAGCAGTACTTC | - | TRBJ2-7 | - | TRBV29-1
CASSRMSYEQYF | TGTGCCAGCAGCCGGATGTCCTACGAGCAGTACTTC | - | TRBJ2-7 | - | TRBV3-1
CATSKGWNTEAFF | TGTGCCACCAGTAAGGGCTGGAACACTGAAGCTTTCTTT | - | TRBJ1-1 | - | TRBV24-1
CSVGLGASGYNEQFF | TGCAGCGTTGGTCTTGGGGCTAGCGGATACAATGAGCAGTTCTTC | many | TRBJ2-1 | TRBD2 | TRBV29-1
CASRPGTSGVYEQYF | TGTGCCAGCAGACCCGGGACTAGCGGGGTCTACGAGCAGTACTTC | - | TRBJ2-7 | TRBD2 | TRBV27
CSASDGGSSYEQYF | TGCAGTGCTAGCGACGGAGGGAGCTCCTACGAGCAGTACTTC | - | TRBJ2-7 | - | TRBV20-1
CSVEDRGRLGGYTF | TGCAGCGTTGAAGATAGGGGGAGATTGGGTGGCTACACCTTC | - | TRBJ1-2 | - | TRBV29-1